This TCR beta chain emerged from a study of T cells after yellow fever vaccination. Findings and limits, study-wide: Post-booster samples contained most primary-vaccination clones (just under 98% CD4, 70% to 90% CD8).

The CDR3 runs to 17 residues. CDR1 is SGHDN, CDR2 FVKESK, per germline. The V gene lost 1 base and the J gene lost 0 bases, with 13 bases spanning the gap. The sample holds a few counts of this clonotype. Its antigen remains unknown. Researchers made TCR cDNA using 5'RACE template switching, and this step added a universal primer site and UMIs. In TCRdb, the 5' RACE reads were re-called with MiXCR into one record per CDR3 protein. Of some 110,000 distinct CDR3 sequences in the sample, 8% to 9.5% are singletons; the top ten hold roughly 25%. The material was CD8+ T cells sorted from PBMCs, obtained 45 days after the yellow fever booster vaccination. The chain is built from TRBV14 and TRBJ1-5; D may be TRBD1 (5 bases). This TCR was sampled from a man younger than 40 who received the YFV17D yellow fever vaccine. The CDR3 DNA reads TGTGCCAGCAGCCAAGTGACCGGACACGATAGCAATCAGCCCCAGCATTTT. Translating gives CASSQVTGHDSNQPQHF.